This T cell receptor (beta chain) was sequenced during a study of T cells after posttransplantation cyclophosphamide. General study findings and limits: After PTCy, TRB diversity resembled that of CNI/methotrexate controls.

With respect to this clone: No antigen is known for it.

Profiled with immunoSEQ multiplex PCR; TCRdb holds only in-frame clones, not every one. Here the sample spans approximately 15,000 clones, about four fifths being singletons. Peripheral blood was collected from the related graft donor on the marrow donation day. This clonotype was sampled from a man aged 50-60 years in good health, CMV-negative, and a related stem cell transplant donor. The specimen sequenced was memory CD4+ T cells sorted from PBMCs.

This CDR3 reads CASSATLGTYYEQYF. In nucleotides, the CDR3 is TGTGCCAGCTCAGCGACCTTGGGCACTTACTACGAGCAGTACTTC. This sequence joins TRBV18 and TRBJ2-7, with D unclear. This CDR3 region has 15 residues. Germline CDR1 and CDR2: KGHSH and LQKENI. V dropped 5 bases and J dropped 3 bases, with 17 bases sitting between them.